These T cell receptor beta chains were read from a single sample in a study of glioma-infiltrating T cells after dendritic cell vaccination. The repertoire was sequenced with immunoSEQ multiplex PCR; TCRdb's copy has only in-frame clones and lacks some. In the table there are tens of thousands of clones, 85% to 95% of which are singletons. The input for sequencing was blood, taken before dendritic cell vaccination. All receptors derive from a human donor with glioblastoma. Each CDR3 is given with its conserved first and last residue. Fields, in order: J gene, V gene, D gene, clone size, CDR3 DNA, CDR3 protein. The D gene is left open where the match is weak. The size entry is marked missing in some rows and otherwise reads once, few, many or a size class.

>TRBJ1-2|TRBV5-1|.|.
TGCGCCAGCAGCTTGGTGGCGGAATATGGCTACACCTTC
CASSLVAEYGYTF
>TRBJ2-7|TRBV5-4|.|.
TGTGCCAGCAGCTTGGGGCAGGCCGAGCAGTACTTC
CASSLGQAEQYF
>TRBJ1-3|TRBV5-6|TRBD1|.
TGTGCCAGCAGCTGGACAGGGGGGGGAAACACCATATATTTT
CASSWTGGGNTIYF
>TRBJ1-1|TRBV5-1|TRBD1|.
TGCGCCAGCAGCTCCCAAGGACAGGGGATGATTAACACTGAAGCTTTCTTT
CASSSQGQGMINTEAFF
>TRBJ1-5|TRBV19|TRBD1|.
TGTGCCACTAACCCGGGACAGAGTTTTCAGCCCCAGCATTTT
CATNPGQSFQPQHF
>TRBJ1-6|TRBV19|TRBD1|.
TGTGCCAGTACCCAAGTGGGGACAGTGCGAAATTCACCCCTCCACTTT
CASTQVGTVRNSPLHF
>TRBJ2-7|TRBV4-2|TRBD2|.
TGTGCCAGCAGCCAGGATCCCAGATTTGGGGTTAGCGGGGGGGGCTACGAGCAGTACTTC
CASSQDPRFGVSGGGYEQYF
>TRBJ2-5|TRBV6-6|.|.
TGTGCCAGCAGTCCTGAGGAGACCCAGTACTTC
CASSPEETQYF
>TRBJ2-5|TRBV4-1|TRBD1|.
TGCGCCAGCAGCCAACCGGGTCTGACAGGGAGAGGAGAGACCCAGTACTTC
CASSQPGLTGRGETQYF
>TRBJ2-7|TRBV6-5|TRBD1|.
TGTGCCAGCAGAGAGGTGGGGACAGGGCCCTACGAGCAGTACTTC
CASREVGTGPYEQYF
>TRBJ1-3|TRBV7-9|.|once
TGTGCCAGCAGCTTTACCGGGGTTCGAGGAAACACCATATATTTT
CASSFTGVRGNTIYF
>TRBJ2-2|TRBV6-5|TRBD2|.
TGTGCCAGCGGGAGGGTGTCCGGGGAGCTGTTTTTT
CASGRVSGELFF
>TRBJ1-1|TRBV2|.|.
TGTGCCAGCAGTCTACTCGAGAACACTGAAGCTTTCTTT
CASSLLENTEAFF
>TRBJ1-5|TRBV15|.|.
TGTGCCACCAGAGCCGGCGGGTACGGGTTGACTCAGCCCCAGCATTTT
CATRAGGYGLTQPQHF
>TRBJ1-1|TRBV7-9|TRBD1|.
TGTGCCAGCAGCCGTGGACAGGGCACTGAAGCTTTCTTT
CASSRGQGTEAFF
>TRBJ2-2|TRBV27|TRBD2|.
TGTGCCAGCAGTTTAAAGTCTACAGCGGGGGTTAACACCGAGGAGCTGTTTTTT
CASSLKSTAGVNTEELFF
>TRBJ1-6|TRBV7-9|TRBD1|.
TGTGCCAGCAGCTCAGGGGGCTATAATTCACCCCTCCACTTT
CASSSGGYNSPLHF
>TRBJ1-2|TRBV6-5|.|.
TGTGCGGGGAGACAGGCCGATCGGTATGGCTACACCTTC
CAGRQADRYGYTF
>TRBJ2-6|TRBV4-2|TRBD1|.
TGTGCCAGCAGCCAAGATATGAGACAGGGAATCTCTGGGGCCAACGTCCTGACTTTC
CASSQDMRQGISGANVLTF
>TRBJ2-5|TRBV12-1|.|.
TGTGCCAGCAGCCCGCTAGCGGGGGGAGAGACCCAGTACTTC
CASSPLAGGETQYF
>TRBJ1-1|TRBV5-6|TRBD1|.
TGTGCCAGCAGCGCCGGGACAGGGTATGATGAAGCTTTCTTT
CASSAGTGYDEAFF
>TRBJ2-5|TRBV19|TRBD2|.
TGTGCCAGTAGTAGGGGACTAGCGGGGGGGCTACAAGAGACCCAGTACTTC
CASSRGLAGGLQETQYF
>TRBJ2-3|TRBV30|.|once
TGTGCCTGGGAGCAGCAGGTCTCCACAGATACGCAGTATTTT
CAWEQQVSTDTQYF
>TRBJ2-7|TRBV2|TRBD2|.
TGTGCCAGCAGACAACCGGGACTAGCGGGTAAGCCTCACGAGCAGTACTTC
CASRQPGLAGKPHEQYF
>TRBJ1-2|TRBV5-1|TRBD1|.
TGCGCCACCCCGGGACAGTTTCTTGGCTACACCTTC
CATPGQFLGYTF
>TRBJ1-3|TRBV6-1|.|.
TGTGCCAGCAGTGAGAGCAGGGGATCGCTCGGAAACACCATATATTTT
CASSESRGSLGNTIYF
>TRBJ1-6|TRBV6-1|TRBD1|.
TGTGCCAGCAGTAGACAGGGCCCGAATTCACCCCTCCACTTT
CASSRQGPNSPLHF
>TRBJ2-7|TRBV5-8|.|.
TGTGCCAGCAGCTTGTTTTGGAGGGACGAGCAGTACTTC
CASSLFWRDEQYF
>TRBJ2-1|TRBV6-1|.|.
TGTGCCAGCCGAGATGCGGGGCTTATGATTGGGCAGTTCTTC
CASRDAGLMIGQFF
>TRBJ1-3|TRBV9|TRBD1|.
TGTGCCAGCAGCGCGGGACGGGACAGATCCGGAAACACCATATATTTT
CASSAGRDRSGNTIYF
>TRBJ2-3|TRBV5-1|.|.
TGCGCCAGCAGCTTGTCCCGACTGGAAGATACGCAGTATTTT
CASSLSRLEDTQYF
>TRBJ2-1|TRBV7-2|TRBD2|.
TGTGCCAGCAGCAAAAGGGCTAGCGGGGGGAATGAGCAGTTCTTC
CASSKRASGGNEQFF
>TRBJ2-2|TRBV18|.|.
TGTGCCAGCTCACCCAAACAGGGCACCGGGGAGCTGTTTTTT
CASSPKQGTGELFF
>TRBJ2-7|TRBV11-2|.|.
TGTGCCAGCAGCGCTGGGGACTGGACCTACGAGCAGTACTTC
CASSAGDWTYEQYF
>TRBJ2-7|TRBV2|.|.
TGTGCCAGCAGTGAATCCCCGTGGACACGCTACGAGCAGTACTTC
CASSESPWTRYEQYF
>TRBJ2-1|TRBV15|.|.
TGTGCCACCAGCAGAGATCTCTTAGACTCGGGGGGCAGGGAGCAGTTCTTC
CATSRDLLDSGGREQFF
>TRBJ2-3|TRBV7-2|.|.
TGTGCCAGCAGCCCCCCCTCCACAGATACGCAGTATTTT
CASSPPSTDTQYF
>TRBJ1-5|TRBV29-1|.|.
TGCAGCGTTGGGCAGGGAAGGGGACAGCCCCAGCATTTT
CSVGQGRGQPQHF
>TRBJ2-7|TRBV5-1|TRBD1|.
TGCGCCAGCAGCTTGAGGACAGGGATGCCCTACGAGCAGTACTTC
CASSLRTGMPYEQYF
>TRBJ1-6|TRBV2|TRBD1|.
TGTGCCAGCAGACAGGGGGCGGGTTCACCCCTCCACTTT
CASRQGAGSPLHF
>TRBJ1-1|TRBV6-6|.|.
TGTGCCAGCAGTACTACCACCATGAACACTGAAGCTTTCTTT
CASSTTTMNTEAFF
>TRBJ2-6|TRBV5-1|TRBD1|.
TGCGCCAGCGGGACAGCTGGGGCCAACGTCCTGACTTTC
CASGTAGANVLTF
>TRBJ2-7|TRBV4-2|.|.
TGTGCCAGCAGCCAAGGGACAGTCCCCTACGAGCAGTACTTC
CASSQGTVPYEQYF
>TRBJ2-1|TRBV27|TRBD1|.
TGTGCCAGCAGTCCCCATCGGGCAGGGGGCGTTGAGCAGTTCTTC
CASSPHRAGGVEQFF
>TRBJ2-3|TRBV7-6|.|.
TGTGCCAGCAGGGAGGACAGCACAGATACGCAGTATTTT
CASREDSTDTQYF
>TRBJ1-6|TRBV7-9|TRBD1|few
TGTGCCAGCAGCAAACCTTGGGACAGGGGTGGTTCACCCCTCCACTTT
CASSKPWDRGGSPLHF
>TRBJ2-7|TRBV6-6|TRBD2|.
TGTGCCAGCAGTTACCTCCTTTCAGCGGGGGTTTACGAGCAGTACTTC
CASSYLLSAGVYEQYF
>TRBJ1-6|TRBV5-1|.|.
TGCGCCAGCAGCTTGGCCGGGGATAATTCACCCCTCCACTTT
CASSLAGDNSPLHF
>TRBJ2-1|TRBV10-1|TRBD1|few
TGCGCCAATCCGGACAGGGATGACAATGAGCAGTTCTTC
CANPDRDDNEQFF
>TRBJ1-1|TRBV10-3|.|.
TGTGCCATCAGCGTTCTAGGTTATAACTCTGAAGCTTTCTTT
CAISVLGYNSEAFF
>TRBJ1-3|TRBV2|.|few
TGTGCCAGCAACGGGCAGGGCCCTAGGGCCATATATTTT
CASNGQGPRAIYF